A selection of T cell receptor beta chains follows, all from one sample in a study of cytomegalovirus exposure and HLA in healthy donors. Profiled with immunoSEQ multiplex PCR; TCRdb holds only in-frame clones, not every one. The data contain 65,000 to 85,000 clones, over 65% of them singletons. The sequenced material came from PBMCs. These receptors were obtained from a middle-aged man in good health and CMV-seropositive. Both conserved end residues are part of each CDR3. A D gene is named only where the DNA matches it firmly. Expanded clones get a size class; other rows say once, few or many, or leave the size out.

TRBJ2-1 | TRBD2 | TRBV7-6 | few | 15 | CASSPGLGPYNEQFF | TGTGCCAGCAGCCCAGGACTAGGGCCCTACAATGAGCAGTTCTTC
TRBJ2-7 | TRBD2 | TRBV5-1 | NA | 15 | CASSLGTGGTYEQYF | TGCGCCAGCAGCTTGGGGACGGGAGGTACTTACGAGCAGTACTTC
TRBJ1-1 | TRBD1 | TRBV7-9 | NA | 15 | CASSLIGQAQKGAFF | TGTGCCAGCAGCTTAATCGGACAGGCCCAGAAAGGAGCTTTCTTT
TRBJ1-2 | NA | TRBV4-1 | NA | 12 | CASSHSQYRVSF | TGCGCCAGCAGCCACAGTCAATACAGGGTGTCCTTC
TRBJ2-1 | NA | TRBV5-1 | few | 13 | CASSLDTSNEQFF | TGCGCCAGCAGCTTGGACACAAGCAATGAGCAGTTCTTC
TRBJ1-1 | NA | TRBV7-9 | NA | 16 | CSSSLGSGSLHTEAFF | TGTTCCAGCAGCTTAGGTTCAGGGTCTTTACACACTGAAGCTTTCTTT
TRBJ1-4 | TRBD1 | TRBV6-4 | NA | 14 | CASSDGTANEKLFF | TGTGCCAGCAGTGACGGGACAGCTAATGAAAAACTGTTTTTT
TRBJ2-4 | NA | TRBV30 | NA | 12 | CAWSNQQNSQYF | TGTGCCTGGAGTAATCAGCAAAACAGTCAGTACTTC
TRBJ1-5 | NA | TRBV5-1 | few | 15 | CASSVGTRRDQPQHF | TGCGCCAGCAGCGTCGGGACAAGAAGGGATCAGCCCCAGCATTTT
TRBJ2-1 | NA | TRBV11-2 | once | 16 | CASSYLKRVSYNEQFF | TGTGCCAGCAGCTATTTGAAGCGTGTCTCCTACAATGAGCAGTTCTTC
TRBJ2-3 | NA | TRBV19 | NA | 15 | CASSSQGSSTDTQYF | TGTGCCAGTAGCAGCCAGGGGAGCTCCACAGATACGCAGTATTTT
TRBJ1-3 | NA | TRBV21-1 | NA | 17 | CASRLTGRGKSGNTIYF | TGTGCCAGCAGACTTACGGGGCGGGGAAAGTCTGGAAACACCATATATTTT
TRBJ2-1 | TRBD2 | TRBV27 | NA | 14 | CASSVGRGYNEQFF | TGTGCCAGCAGTGTTGGGCGGGGGTACAATGAGCAGTTCTTC
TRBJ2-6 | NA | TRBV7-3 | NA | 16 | CASSLEGALGANVLTF | TGTGCCAGCAGCTTGGAGGGGGCGCTAGGGGCCAACGTCCTGACTTTC
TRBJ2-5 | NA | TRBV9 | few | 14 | CASSSTASQETQYF | TGTGCCAGCAGCTCGACAGCTAGTCAAGAGACCCAGTACTTC
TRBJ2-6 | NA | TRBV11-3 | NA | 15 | CASSLERSGANGLTF | TGTGCCAGCAGCTTAGAACGCTCTGGGGCCAACGGCCTGACTTTC
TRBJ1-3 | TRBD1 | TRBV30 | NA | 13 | CAWWDRIGNTIYF | TGTGCCTGGTGGGACAGAATTGGAAACACCATATATTTT
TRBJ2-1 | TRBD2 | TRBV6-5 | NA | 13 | CASSRGLVNEQFF | TGTGCCAGCAGCCGGGGACTAGTCAATGAGCAGTTCTTC
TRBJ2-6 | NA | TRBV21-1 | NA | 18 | CASSRERGQRSGANVLTF | TGTGCCAGCAGCCGAGAAAGGGGACAACGATCTGGGGCCAACGTCCTGACTTTC
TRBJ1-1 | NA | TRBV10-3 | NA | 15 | CAIKTLDSPNTEAFF | TGTGCCATCAAGACACTGGACAGTCCAAACACTGAAGCTTTCTTT
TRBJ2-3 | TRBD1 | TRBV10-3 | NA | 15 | CATKQDRESTDTQYF | TGTGCCACAAAACAGGACAGGGAGAGCACAGATACGCAGTATTTT
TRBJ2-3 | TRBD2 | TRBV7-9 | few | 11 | CSSREGDTQYF | TGTTCCAGCAGGGAGGGGGATACGCAGTATTTT
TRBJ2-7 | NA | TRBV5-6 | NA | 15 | CASSLNPSSSYEQYF | TGTGCCAGCAGCTTGAACCCCTCGAGCTCCTACGAGCAGTACTTC
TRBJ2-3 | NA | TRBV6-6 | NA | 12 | CASTHSTDTQYF | TGTGCCAGCACCCATAGCACAGATACGCAGTATTTT
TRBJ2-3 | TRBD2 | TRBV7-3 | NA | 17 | CASSLSPAGGWADTQYF | TGTGCCAGCAGCCTCAGTCCGGCGGGAGGGTGGGCAGATACGCAGTATTTT
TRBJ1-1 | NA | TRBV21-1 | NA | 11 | CASIPGAAGFF | TGTGCCAGCATACCGGGAGCAGCTGGTTTCTTT
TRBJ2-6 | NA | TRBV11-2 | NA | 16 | CASSLDGPSGANGLTF | TGTGCCAGCAGCTTAGATGGGCCGTCTGGGGCCAACGGCCTGACTTTC
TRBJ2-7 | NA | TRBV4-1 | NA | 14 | CASSQTKRATEQYF | TGCGCCAGCAGCCAAACCAAGCGGGCAACCGAGCAGTACTTC
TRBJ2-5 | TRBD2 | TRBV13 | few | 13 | CASSLSGGGEQYF | TGTGCCAGCAGCTTGTCGGGAGGGGGGGAGCAGTACTTC
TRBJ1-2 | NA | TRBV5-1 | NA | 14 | CASSLLTGDYGYTF | TGCGCCAGCAGCTTGTTAACAGGAGACTATGGCTACACCTTC
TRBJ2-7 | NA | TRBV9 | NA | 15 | CASSGDSAPPYEQYF | TGTGCCAGCAGTGGAGACAGTGCCCCCCCCTACGAGCAGTACTTC
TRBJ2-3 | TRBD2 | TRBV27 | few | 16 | CASSLLTSGRFDTQYF | TGTGCCAGCAGTTTATTGACTAGCGGGAGGTTCGATACGCAGTATTTT
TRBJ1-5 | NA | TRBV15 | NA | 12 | CATSRDLGTQHF | TGTGCCACCAGCAGAGATCTAGGTACCCAGCATTTT
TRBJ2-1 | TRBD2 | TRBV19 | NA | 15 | CASSIGSGRDNEQFF | TGTGCCAGTAGTATAGGAAGCGGGAGGGACAATGAGCAGTTCTTC
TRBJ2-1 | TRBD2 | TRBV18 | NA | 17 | CASSPPRLAGSYNEQFF | TGTGCCAGCTCACCACCCCGACTAGCGGGTTCCTACAATGAGCAGTTCTTC
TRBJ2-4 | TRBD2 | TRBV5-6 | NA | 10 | CASGAGGIYF | TGTGCCAGCGGTGCGGGGGGAATCTACTTC
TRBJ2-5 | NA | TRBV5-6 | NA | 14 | CASSPLAVGETQYF | TGTGCCAGCAGCCCTTTAGCGGTCGGAGAGACCCAGTACTTC
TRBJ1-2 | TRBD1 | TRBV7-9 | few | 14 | CASSSRDRGYGYTF | TGTGCCAGCAGCTCCCGGGACAGGGGCTATGGCTACACCTTC
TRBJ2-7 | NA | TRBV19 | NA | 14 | CASSMGGFGYEQYF | TGTGCCAGTAGTATGGGGGGATTCGGCTACGAGCAGTACTTC
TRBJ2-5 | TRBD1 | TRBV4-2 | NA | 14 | CASSQGDRKETQYF | TGTGCCAGCAGCCAAGGGGACAGAAAAGAGACCCAGTACTTC
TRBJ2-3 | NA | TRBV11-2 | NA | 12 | CASSPLVDTQYF | TGTGCCAGCAGTCCTCTTGTGGATACGCAGTATTTT
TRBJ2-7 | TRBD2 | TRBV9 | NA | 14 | CASSATGTSGEQYF | TGTGCCAGCAGCGCCACCGGGACTAGCGGTGAGCAGTACTTC
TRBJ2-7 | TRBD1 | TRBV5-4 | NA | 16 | CASSAIRQGVTYEQYF | TGTGCCAGCAGCGCCATTAGACAGGGGGTCACCTACGAGCAGTACTTC
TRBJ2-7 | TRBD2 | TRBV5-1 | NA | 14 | CASSPSGGNYEQYF | TGCGCCAGCAGCCCTAGCGGGGGAAACTACGAGCAGTACTTC
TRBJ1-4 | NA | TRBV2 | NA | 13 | CASNGVQLEKLFF | TGTGCCAGCAACGGGGTACAACTGGAAAAACTGTTTTTT
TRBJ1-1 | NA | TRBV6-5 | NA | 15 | CASNRTGEKGTEAFF | TGTGCCAGCAACCGCACCGGGGAGAAGGGCACTGAAGCTTTCTTT
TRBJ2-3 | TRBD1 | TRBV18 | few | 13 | CASSPTEGQATNF | TGTGCCAGCTCACCGACTGAGGGACAGGCTACAAATTTT
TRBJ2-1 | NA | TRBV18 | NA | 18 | CASSPTTSGISSYNEQFF | TGTGCCAGCTCACCAACAACAAGCGGAATTAGCTCCTACAATGAGCAGTTCTTC
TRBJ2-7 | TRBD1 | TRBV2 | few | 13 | CADRMTGGYEQYF | TGTGCCGACCGGATGACAGGGGGCTACGAGCAGTACTTC
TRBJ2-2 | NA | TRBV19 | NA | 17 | CASSIVQPPFNTGELFF | TGTGCCAGTAGTATAGTACAACCGCCTTTTAACACCGGGGAGCTGTTTTTT
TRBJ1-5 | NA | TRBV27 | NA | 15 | CASSLVGSGNQPQHF | TGTGCCAGCAGTTTGGTTGGGAGTGGCAATCAGCCCCAGCATTTT
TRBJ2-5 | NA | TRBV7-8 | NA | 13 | CASSLGHLETQYF | TGTGCCAGCAGCTTAGGTCACTTAGAGACCCAGTACTTC
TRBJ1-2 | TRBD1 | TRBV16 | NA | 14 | CASSQSRDSFGYTF | TGTGCCAGCAGCCAATCCCGGGACAGCTTTGGCTACACCTTC